This T cell receptor (beta chain) is from a study of blood T cell repertoires in COVID-19. On the study more broadly: The origin of the acute and convalescent COVID-19 samples was the United States, Italy and Spain. PBMCs, B-cell-depleted T cells, or T cells were the source of the cDNA or gDNA that made up the material.

Per the authors' pipeline: How many nucleated cells were present was estimated from reference gene primer amplification. Some clones are missing from TCRdb's copy, which holds only in-frame ones; the method was immunoSEQ multiplex PCR. That table supplies the V and J calls and clone size; D and trimming were determined from the DNA. This repertoire shows under 150,000 clones, 75% to 90% found once; its top ten account for around 4%. Trimming cost V 4 bases and J 0 bases, with 16 bases left between them. The CDR3 is 16 amino acids. The germline V gene has CDR1 SGHRS and CDR2 YFSETQ. Sequences were obtained from peripheral blood. The V and J genes are TRBV5-1 and TRBJ2-5; the D gene is possibly TRBD2 (5 bases). This clonotype was obtained from a human donor in a cohort sampled during active COVID-19. The CDR3 here is CASSRLGALYQETQYF. In nucleotides, the CDR3 is TGCGCCAGCAGCCGATTGGGAGCGCTGTACCAAGAGACCCAGTACTTC.